This T cell receptor beta chain was sequenced in a study of breast tumors, draining lymph nodes, adjacent tissues. Broader study findings: Tumor TCR diversity was below lymph nodes but above nontumor tissue.

Each CDR3 protein is one row after TCRdb ran MiXCR on the multiplex PCR reads. Of approximately 17,000 distinct CDR3 sequences listed, 40% to 55% are singletons. With regard to this clonotype: Its target is not known.

The material sequenced was tumor-adjacent breast tissue. The TCR comes from a female donor with breast cancer. Some clones in this sample may be carry-over from other donors' samples.

DNA of the CDR3: TGTGCCAGCAGCTACTCCCCCGGAAACACCATATATTTT. It encodes CASSYSPGNTIYF. V and J are TRBV7-2 and TRBJ1-3; D uncertain. The germline gives CDR1 SGHTA, CDR2 FQGNSA. The CDR3 extends over 13 amino acids. The germline V and J ends were trimmed by 4 bases and 4 bases, with 8 bases remaining between them.